These T cell receptor beta chains were read from a single sample in a study of blood T cell repertoires in COVID-19. Clones were sequenced by immunoSEQ multiplex PCR, and TCRdb holds only the in-frame ones, with some missing. The sample holds roughly 220,000 clones, approximately 80% seen once. Sequences were obtained from PBMCs or T cells enriched from blood (not recorded which). The receptor set was obtained from a man aged 25-45 years with acute COVID-19. Both conserved end residues are part of each CDR3. A D gene is named only where the DNA matches it firmly.

>TRBJ2-7|-|TRBV6-5
CASSYAQVYEQYF
TGTGCCAGCAGTTACGCACAGGTCTACGAGCAGTACTTC
>TRBJ1-5|-|TRBV9
CASSLGVGNQPQHF
TGTGCCAGCAGCCTCGGGGTGGGCAATCAGCCCCAGCATTTT
>TRBJ1-2|-|TRBV4-1
CASSKNNYGYTF
TGCGCCAGCAGTAAAAATAACTATGGCTACACCTTC
>TRBJ2-5|-|TRBV6-1
CASSEHQQETQYF
TGTGCCAGCAGTGAACATCAGCAAGAGACCCAGTACTTC
>TRBJ1-5|-|TRBV7-9
CASSFTVGEGNQPQHF
TGTGCCAGCAGCTTTACGGTTGGGGAGGGCAATCAGCCCCAGCATTTT
>TRBJ1-2|TRBD1|TRBV3-1/TRBV3-2
CASSQADRGYYGYTF
TGTGCCAGCAGCCAAGCGGACAGGGGGTACTATGGCTACACCTTC
>TRBJ2-3|-|TRBV7-9
CASSSPAGLTDTQYF
TGTGCCAGCAGCTCCCCGGCGGGTCTCACAGATACGCAGTATTTT
>TRBJ1-2|-|TRBV28
CASRPSEDGYTF
TGTGCCAGCAGACCCTCGGAGGACGGCTACACCTTC
>TRBJ1-2|TRBD1|TRBV5-6
CASRVGQLYGYTF
TGTGCCAGCAGGGTGGGACAGCTCTATGGCTACACCTTC
>TRBJ1-6|-|TRBV2
CASSEANSYNSPLHF
TGTGCCAGCAGTGAAGCCAACTCCTATAATTCACCCCTCCACTTT
>TRBJ2-1|-|TRBV7-9
CASSLGRTDEQFF
TGTGCCAGCAGCTTAGGCCGAACGGATGAGCAGTTCTTC
>TRBJ2-5|-|TRBV2
CASSVRPRGETQYF
TGTGCCAGCAGTGTCCGCCCCAGGGGAGAGACCCAGTACTTC
>TRBJ1-3|-|TRBV12-3/TRBV12-4
CASSSGSGNTIYF
TGTGCCAGCAGTTCAGGCTCTGGAAACACCATATATTTT
>TRBJ1-1|-|TRBV15
CATSREPQGEAFF
TGTGCCACCAGCAGAGAGCCGCAGGGTGAAGCTTTCTTT
>TRBJ1-1|-|TRBV10-3
CATEDGTPNTEAFF
TGTGCCACCGAAGACGGGACTCCGAACACTGAAGCTTTCTTT
>TRBJ1-4|TRBD1|TRBV19
CASSTWTGPIEKLFF
TGTGCCAGTAGTACCTGGACAGGGCCAATTGAAAAACTGTTTTTT
>TRBJ1-2|TRBD1|TRBV19
CASSIVGQGARGYTF
TGTGCCAGTAGTATCGTCGGACAGGGGGCGCGGGGCTACACCTTC